This passage covers 30 T cell receptor beta chains from one sample sequenced in a study of OX40 agonist ivuxolimab in advanced cancers. Produced via immunoSEQ multiplex PCR; TCRdb's table is partial and in-frame only. Among roughly 77,000 clones listed, over 70% were seen once. This material consisted of CD4+ or CD8+ T cells sorted from blood, taken in a trial of the OX40 agonist ivuxolimab. Receptor source: an adult with an advanced solid tumor such as melanoma, head and neck, liver or kidney cancer.

The chain couples TRBV4-1 to TRBJ2-4, with D possibly being TRBD1 or TRBD2 (5 bases each). Between the trimmed V and J ends, which lost 0 bases and 6 bases, there was a span of 15 bases. The germline V gene encodes CDR1 MGHRA and CDR2 YSYEKL. The CDR3 has 16 residues. In DNA, the CDR3 is TGCGCCAGCAGCCAAGATTTTGGGGACGGCAGAAACATTCAGTACTTC. Translated: CASSQDFGDGRNIQYF.

The chain carries TRBV11-2 and TRBJ1-3; tentative D call: TRBD1 (5 bases). V was trimmed by 5 bases and J by 0 bases, leaving 11 bases between them. The CDR3 length is 15 residues. Per germline, CDR1 SGHAT and CDR2 FQNNGV. The CDR3 region has the DNA TGTGCCAGCAGCCCCCCCGGGGGCTCTGGAAACACCATATATTTT. Protein sequence: CASSPPGGSGNTIYF.

The gene calls are TRBV6-1 and TRBJ2-1, with 7 bases aligning to TRBD1. CDR3 length: 12 residues. Germline V gene sequence: CDR1 MNHNS, CDR2 SASEGT. J was trimmed by 15 bases and V by 3 bases; bases with no gene match: 8. The CDR3 sequence: CASSERDRDLFF. CDR3 coding DNA: TGTGCCAGCAGTGAGCGCGACAGGGACCTGTTCTTC.

The V call is TRBV5-4, the J call TRBJ2-3; 7 bases match TRBD1. Germline-derived CDR1 and CDR2 are SGHNT and YYREEE (reference sequence). J lost 1 base, V lost 2 bases, and 7 bases had no gene match. The CDR3 totals 16 residues. The CDR3 protein is CASSLTGTVGTDTQYF. CDR3 sequence (DNA): TGTGCCAGCAGCTTAACCGGGACAGTGGGCACAGATACGCAGTATTTT.

The chain combines TRBV5-6 with TRBJ2-2, with a weak D call TRBD1 (6 bases). The ends were cut back, 4 bases at V and 4 bases at J, with 17 bases in the middle. Germline V CDR1 and CDR2: SGHDT, YYEEEE. This CDR3 contains 16 residues. The CDR3 DNA is TGTGCCAGCAGCGACAACCGGGACATACGCACCGGGGAGCTGTTTTTT. It is translated as CASSDNRDIRTGELFF. The whole variable domain, filled in from reference TRBV5-6 and TRBJ2-2, reads DAGVTQSPTHLIKTRGQQVTLRCSPKSGHDTVSWYQQALGQGPQFIFQYYEEEERQRGNFPDRFSGHQFPNYSSELNVNALLLGDSALYLCASSDNRDIRTGELFFGEGSRLTVL.

The chain is built from TRBV5-1 and TRBJ1-4, with a tentative D call TRBD1 (6 bases). Germline lookup yields CDR1 SGHRS and CDR2 YFSETQ. The CDR3 is 16 residues long. Trimming shortened V by 3 bases and J by 5 bases, and 17 bases separated the two germline ends. CDR3 residues: CASSYRGGGKNEKLFF. The CDR3 bases are TGCGCCAGCAGCTATAGGGGGGGAGGAAAAAATGAAAAACTGTTTTTT.

Written as DNA, the CDR3 is TGTGCCAGCAGCTTAGGCGAGGAAAGGGGCTACACCTTC. This translates into CASSLGEERGYTF. This chain connects TRBV5-4 to TRBJ1-2; D gene uncertain. CDR3 length: 13 residues. Germline assignment: CDR1 SGHNT and CDR2 YYREEE (reference sequence). V gave up 2 bases and J gave up 8 bases, with 13 bases separating them.

The chain uses TRBV15 and TRBJ1-2; no firm D call. The V and J ends lost 0 bases and 0 bases respectively, with 14 bases between them. Germline V gives CDR1 LNHNV, CDR2 YYDKDF (reference sequence). The CDR3 extends over 17 amino acids. The CDR3 sequence is CATSRDGRSNSNYGYTF. CDR3 bases: TGTGCCACCAGCAGAGATGGGCGTTCGAATTCTAACTATGGCTACACCTTC.

The chain links TRBV7-2 to TRBJ1-1, with D possibly being TRBD1 (6 bases). CDR1 SGHTA and CDR2 FQGNSA come from the germline V gene. The CDR3 runs 15 residues. The V gene lost 4 bases and the J gene lost 1 base, with 13 bases spanning the gap. CDR3 protein: CASSSQGVRNTEAFF. In DNA, the CDR3 is TGTGCCAGCAGCTCACAGGGAGTAAGGAACACTGAAGCTTTCTTT.

In its sample, this clone was seen once. The chain uses TRBV15 and TRBJ1-1; D remains ambiguous. Deletions cut 0 bases from V and 5 bases from J, with 13 bases between. This CDR3 is 15 amino acids long. Per the germline V gene, CDR1 is LNHNV and CDR2 is YYDKDF (reference sequence). CDR3 in DNA: TGTGCCACCAGCAGAGATGTAATCCCAAGTACTGAAGCTTTCTTT. Protein: CATSRDVIPSTEAFF.

V gene TRBV5-1 combines with J gene TRBJ1-2, with 12 bases aligning to TRBD1. With 4 bases clipped from V and 8 bases from J, the junction kept 9 bases outside the gene matches. This CDR3 is 15 amino acids long. CDR1 is SGHRS and CDR2 is YFSETQ in the germline V gene. Here the CDR3 reads CASSLLTGTGGGYTF. The CDR3 DNA reads as TGCGCCAGCAGCCTCCTCACCGGGACAGGGGGCGGCTACACCTTC.

This clone occurred once. This chain links TRBV29-1 with TRBJ1-5; 10 bases line up with TRBD1. V trimming: 6 bases; J trimming: 1 base; junction bases outside the gene matches: 3. This CDR3 spans 14 amino acids. The germline V gene encodes CDR1 SQVTM and CDR2 ANQGSEA. In DNA, the CDR3 is TGCAGCGTCGGACAGGGGGGGAGCAATCAGCCCCAGCATTTT. It yields the protein CSVGQGGSNQPQHF.

The chain recombines TRBV5-6 with TRBJ2-7, with no clear D. The CDR3 contains 15 residues. Looked up from germline, CDR1 is SGHDT and CDR2 is YYEEEE. The V gene lost 2 bases and the J gene lost 0 bases, with 12 bases spanning the gap. The CDR3: CASSFNDPNSYEQYF. The CDR3 nucleotides are TGTGCCAGCAGCTTTAACGATCCGAACTCCTACGAGCAGTACTTC.

Many counts were recorded for this clone. A much bigger clone sits one base away, suggesting this may be a read error. The rearrangement joins TRBV6-4 to TRBJ2-2, with no clear D. The CDR3 runs to 13 residues. The germline gives CDR1 MRHNA, CDR2 SNTAGT. V was shortened by 2 bases and J by 3 bases, with 4 bases between the two germline ends. The CDR3 is CASSDTDTGELFF. The CDR3 DNA is TGTGCCAGCAGTGACACGGACACCGGGGAGCTGTTTTTT.

The chain employs TRBV29-1 and TRBJ2-2, with 14 bases matching TRBD2. V trimming: 6 bases; J trimming: 4 bases; junction bases outside the gene matches: 13. The CDR3 consists of 18 residues. Looked up from germline, CDR1 is SQVTM and CDR2 is ANQGSEA. CDR3 sequence (DNA): TGCAGCGTGAAATCCATAGAGACTAGCGGGAGGGCCACCGGGGAGCTGTTTTTT. It specifies CSVKSIETSGRATGELFF.

V and J are TRBV21-1 and TRBJ1-5. TRBV21-1 is labeled a pseudogene. CDR3 length: 14 residues. CDR3 residues: CASSLRNSNQPQHF. DNA for the CDR3: TGTGCCAGCAGCCTGCGGAATAGCAATCAGCCCCAGCATTTT.

The chain uses TRBV7-2 and TRBJ1-1; no clear D gene. Germline V lookup: CDR1 SGHTA, CDR2 FQGNSA. V was clipped by 1 base and J by 10 bases, with 13 bases between them. The CDR3 length is 13 residues. The CDR3 region is CASSLGAAKGAFF. The CDR3 nucleotides read TGTGCCAGCAGCTTAGGGGCTGCAAAGGGAGCTTTCTTT.

The DNA of the CDR3 is TGCGCCAGCAGTCTGCAGGGGAGGTACGAGCAGTACTTC. Translated: CASSLQGRYEQYF. This sequence joins TRBV5-1 and TRBJ2-7, with D tentatively TRBD1 or TRBD2 (6 bases each). V was shortened by 5 bases and J by 4 bases, with 13 bases between the two germline ends. CDR3 length equals 13 residues. CDR1 and CDR2 from the germline V gene are SGHRS and YFSETQ.

V and J are TRBV18 and TRBJ1-1, with a possible D match to TRBD1 (6 bases). Deletions cut 8 bases from V and 1 base from J, with 11 bases between. Germline CDR1 and CDR2: KGHSH and LQKENI. This CDR3 contains 13 residues. The CDR3 reads CASHLGGNTEAFF. Written as DNA, the CDR3 is TGTGCCAGCCATCTAGGGGGGAACACTGAAGCTTTCTTT.

This chain joins TRBV28 and TRBJ2-7; D is perhaps TRBD2 (5 bases). Germline V gene sequence: CDR1 MDHEN, CDR2 SYDVKM. With 4 bases removed from V and 0 bases from J, the gap between germline ends came to 13 bases. This CDR3 comprises 15 residues. This chain's CDR3 is CASSSLIGSSYEQYF. CDR3 sequence (DNA): TGTGCCAGCAGTTCACTCATTGGGAGCTCCTACGAGCAGTACTTC.

Turning to this clone: Different DNA sequences within this sample yield the same CDR3. J is TRBJ1-2 and V is TRBV25-1; the D is unclear. Germline-derived CDR1 and CDR2 are MGHDK and SYGVNS. With 1 base removed from V and 7 bases from J, the gap between germline ends came to 4 bases. The CDR3 extends over 11 amino acids. The CDR3 sequence: CASSEFGGYTF. CDR3 sequence (DNA): TGTGCCAGCAGTGAATTCGGTGGCTACACCTTC.

The chain is built from TRBV5-1 and TRBJ2-1; 7 nucleotides match TRBD2. Germline CDR1 is SGHRS and CDR2 is YFSETQ. The CDR3 has 16 residues. V lost 0 bases and J lost 5; bases outside the gene matches: 8. CDR3 sequence: CASSLEWASGHNEQFF. The CDR3 coding sequence is TGCGCCAGCAGCTTGGAGTGGGCTAGCGGTCACAATGAGCAGTTCTTC. The whole variable domain, filled in from reference TRBV5-1 and TRBJ2-1, reads KAGVTQTPRYLIKTRGQQVTLSCSPISGHRSVSWYQQTPGQGLQFLFEYFSETQRNKGNFPGRFSGRQFSNSRSEMNVSTLELGDSALYLCASSLEWASGHNEQFFGPGTRLTVL.

The chain couples TRBV5-1 to TRBJ1-1, with D possibly matching TRBD1 (6 bases). V lost 5 bases and J lost 1, with 9 bases in between. This CDR3 comprises 13 residues. Germline V gives CDR1 SGHRS, CDR2 YFSETQ. The CDR3 DNA is TGCGCCAGCAGGGTGACAGGGAACACTGAAGCTTTCTTT. This sequence encodes CASRVTGNTEAFF.

The CDR3 spells CASSQRQGETQYF. The CDR3 nucleotides read TGTGCCAGCTCACAACGACAGGGAGAGACCCAGTACTTC. The chain carries TRBV18 and TRBJ2-5, with 7 nucleotides matching TRBD1. The CDR3 consists of 13 residues. Germline CDR1 reads KGHSH; CDR2 reads LQKENI. Trimming removed 4 bases from V and 4 bases from J; junction bases left unmatched: 3.

The chain is built from TRBV5-6 and TRBJ2-3; 7 bases map to TRBD2. The V gene end was trimmed by 0 bases and the J gene end by 6 bases; junction bases not matched to a gene: 13. Germline CDR1 and CDR2: SGHDT and YYEEEE. The CDR3 is made up of 17 amino acids. The CDR3 coding sequence is TGTGCCAGCAGCTTGGCGGGACTAACTTTAAATCTGGATACGCAGTATTTT. It specifies CASSLAGLTLNLDTQYF.

This sequence joins TRBV19 and TRBJ1-5, with D tentatively TRBD1 (6 bases). The CDR3 totals 17 residues. The germline V and J ends were trimmed by 3 bases and 5 bases, with 20 bases remaining between them. CDR1 LNHDA and CDR2 SQIVND come from the germline V gene (reference sequence). The DNA for the CDR3 is TGTGCCAGTAGTATTTATCCGCTGGGCAGGGGCGATCAGCCCCAGCATTTT. Encoded protein: CASSIYPLGRGDQPQHF.

This clone showed up just once. The chain links TRBV7-9 to TRBJ2-1; no definite D call. The CDR3 loop spans 16 amino acids. Between the trimmed V and J ends, which lost 2 bases and 0 bases, there was a span of 11 bases. Germline V gene sequence: CDR1 SEHNR, CDR2 FQNEAQ (reference sequence). Here the CDR3 reads CASSLFRTVSYNEQFF. The CDR3 DNA follows: TGTGCCAGCAGCTTATTTCGGACGGTCTCCTACAATGAGCAGTTCTTC.

The chain has TRBV25-1 and TRBJ2-2, with 7 bases fitting TRBD1. The CDR3 spans 14 residues. Per germline, CDR1 MGHDK and CDR2 SYGVNS. The J segment lost 7 bases and the V segment lost 6 bases, leaving 8 bases of the junction unmatched. This chain's CDR3 is CASRDDRDSGELFF. In nucleotides, the CDR3 is TGTGCCAGCAGGGACGACAGGGATAGCGGGGAGCTGTTTTTT. The full variable domain, in which reference TRBV25-1 and TRBJ2-2 provide the parts outside the CDR3, is EADIYQTPRYLVIGTGKKITLECSQTMGHDKMYWYQQDPGMELHLIHYSYGVNSTEKGDLSSESTVSRIRTEHFPLTLESARPSHTSQYLCASRDDRDSGELFFGEGSRLTVL.

The V and J genes are TRBV6-5 and TRBJ1-2, with 10 positions matching TRBD1. Per germline, CDR1 MNHEY and CDR2 SVGAGI. CDR3 size: 16 residues. Trimming took 1 base from V and 7 from J; bases not matched to a gene: 9. CDR3: CASSYYRTGGGGGYTF. CDR3 in DNA: TGTGCCAGCAGTTACTACCGGACAGGGGGGGGCGGTGGCTACACCTTC.

The rearrangement links TRBV9 to TRBJ2-5, with D unresolved. The CDR3 loop spans 14 amino acids. Germline V gene sequence: CDR1 SGDLS, CDR2 YYNGEE. V was trimmed by 0 bases and J by 1 base, leaving 7 bases between them. DNA of the CDR3: TGTGCCAGCAGCGTAGGTAGCAGCCAAGAGACCCAGTACTTC. Translation gives CASSVGSSQETQYF. Combining the CDR3 with reference TRBV9 and TRBJ2-5 gives the whole variable domain DSGVTQTPKHLITATGQRVTLRCSPRSGDLSVYWYQQSLDQGLQFLIQYYNGEERAKGNILERFSAQQFPDLHSELNLSSLELGDSALYFCASSVGSSQETQYFGPGTRLLVL.